A selection of T cell receptor beta chains follows, all from one sample in a study of blood T cell repertoires in COVID-19. The data were produced by immunoSEQ multiplex PCR, yet TCRdb's version contains in-frame clones alone and is incomplete. The sample has tens of thousands of clones, under 95% seen once. The specimen sequenced was peripheral blood. These receptors originate from a human donor in a cohort sampled during active COVID-19. Each CDR3 is given with its conserved first and last residue. The D gene is left open where the match is weak. Not all rows give a size; the values are once, few, many and, for expanded clones, a class.

.,.,TRBJ2-5,TRBV7-2,CASSQQPPTQYF
.,.,TRBJ2-1,TRBV3-1/TRBV3-2,CASSQDPRPYNEQFF
.,.,TRBJ1-5,TRBV6-2/TRBV6-3,CASSKGEGQPQHF
.,.,TRBJ2-7,TRBV3-1/TRBV3-2,CASSQVLDSHEQYF
.,TRBD1,TRBJ1-2,TRBV11-2,CASSPQGGFNYGYTF
.,.,TRBJ2-3,TRBV6-2/TRBV6-3,CASSYPPRLGSDTQYF
.,.,TRBJ2-7,TRBV4-2,CASSQLSGEQYF
once,.,TRBJ2-7,TRBV7-9,CASSLQAYSSYEQYF
.,TRBD1,TRBJ1-1,TRBV4-1,CASSQSSRGRTEAFF
.,.,TRBJ2-2,TRBV5-1,CASSLGDTVNTGELFF
.,.,TRBJ1-2,TRBV7-9,CASSRTENYGYTF
.,TRBD1,TRBJ1-3,TRBV5-1,CASSRSPGQGNTIYF
once,TRBD1,TRBJ1-3,TRBV4-2,CASSHDATGGIGNTIYF
.,TRBD2,TRBJ2-1,TRBV7-3,CASSKTSGGNNEQFF
once,TRBD1,TRBJ1-1,TRBV30,CAWAKGAGTEAFF
.,.,TRBJ1-2,TRBV9,CASSAVDGYTF
.,.,TRBJ1-2,TRBV19,CASSIEFGYTF
.,TRBD1,TRBJ1-4,TRBV11-2,CASSPVTGGHEKLFF
.,.,TRBJ2-7,TRBV10-3,CAISEQRGALAEQYF
.,.,TRBJ1-2,TRBV5-5,CASSLATVYGYTF
once,TRBD2,TRBJ2-7,TRBV6-6,CASSHGGSGDYEQYF
.,.,TRBJ1-1,TRBV5-4,CASSRQGNTEAFF
.,.,TRBJ1-6,TRBV5-1,CASSFQGGDNSPLHF
.,.,TRBJ2-7,TRBV12-5,CASGLGGAGYEQYF
.,TRBD1,TRBJ1-5,TRBV10-3,CAISEDQGGQPQHF
once,TRBD2,TRBJ2-5,TRBV18,CASSLTTSGGTQYF
.,TRBD1,TRBJ1-2,TRBV5-1,CASSVDRPIGYGYTF